Shown below are 10 T cell receptor beta chains from a single sample sequenced in a study of chemoradiotherapy in HPV16-positive cancers. Libraries were prepared by immunoSEQ multiplex PCR; TCRdb keeps only in-frame clonotypes and omits some of them. The sample has 15,000 or so clones, roughly 79% seen once; the top ten hold approximately 11%. Collection took place from a patient who underwent chemoradiotherapy. These receptors were collected from a human donor with HPV-associated anogenital cancer.

V gene TRBV9 combines with J gene TRBJ2-3, with 14 bases fitting TRBD2. Germline assignment: CDR1 SGDLS and CDR2 YYNGEE. CDR3 length: 16 amino acids. The V and J ends lost 4 bases and 6 bases, in that order; junction bases with no gene match: 7. The CDR3 sequence is CASSPRLAGGQDTQYF. The CDR3 DNA is TGTGCCAGCAGCCCGCGACTAGCGGGGGGGCAGGATACGCAGTATTTT. The variable domain in full, with the rest retrieved from reference TRBV9 and TRBJ2-3, is DSGVTQTPKHLITATGQRVTLRCSPRSGDLSVYWYQQSLDQGLQFLIQYYNGEERAKGNILERFSAQQFPDLHSELNLSSLELGDSALYFCASSPRLAGGQDTQYFGPGTRLTVL.

This chain links TRBV6-5 with TRBJ1-1; the D is unclear. The length of the CDR3 is 15 residues. Between the trimmed V and J ends, which lost 0 bases and 6 bases, there was a span of 14 bases. Germline-derived CDR1 and CDR2 are MNHEY and SVGAGI. CDR3 nucleotide sequence: TGTGCCAGCAGTTACTCAGGCCAATGGGCGGCTGAAGCTTTCTTT. Amino acid sequence: CASSYSGQWAAEAFF.

The chain employs TRBV2 and TRBJ2-7, with 7 bases matching TRBD1. The length of the CDR3 is 15 residues. V trimming: 6 bases; J trimming: 0 bases; junction bases outside the gene matches: 8. Germline V gene data show CDR1 as SNHLY and CDR2 as FYNNEI. Here the CDR3 DNA reads TGTGCCAGCAGCGAACAGGGGTTAATCTCCTACGAGCAGTACTTC. It codes for CASSEQGLISYEQYF.

V gene TRBV5-1 combines with J gene TRBJ2-7; D perhaps matches TRBD1 (6 bases). The CDR3 extends over 15 amino acids. V was cut by 0 bases and J by 5 bases, with 15 bases left in between. The germline V gene encodes CDR1 SGHRS and CDR2 YFSETQ. The CDR3 protein is CASSLGSRTVDEQYF. CDR3 nucleotides: TGCGCCAGCAGCTTGGGGTCCCGGACAGTCGACGAGCAGTACTTC.

The chain employs TRBV9 and TRBJ2-7; no reliable D call. Germline CDR1 and CDR2: SGDLS and YYNGEE. V was cut by 0 bases and J by 0 bases, with 10 bases left in between. The CDR3 is made up of 15 amino acids. The chain's CDR3 is CASSVVTDSSYEQYF. In DNA, the CDR3 is TGTGCCAGCAGCGTAGTCACCGACTCCTCCTACGAGCAGTACTTC.

The chain links TRBV5-1 to TRBJ2-1, with 7 bases lining up with TRBD1. Germline CDR1 SGHRS, CDR2 YFSETQ. Trimming cost V 2 bases and J 5 bases; bases outside gene matches: 4. The CDR3 is 14 amino acids. The CDR3 DNA reads as TGCGCCAGCAGCTTACAGGGGTACGACAATGAGCAGTTCTTC. Translation: CASSLQGYDNEQFF.

This clone was found once. The chain joins TRBV6-1 to TRBJ2-7; D could derive from TRBD1 or TRBD2 (6 bases each). With 5 bases removed from V and 2 bases from J, the gap between germline ends came to 10 bases. The CDR3 loop spans 13 amino acids. CDR1 and CDR2 (germline): MNHNS, SASEGT. In nucleotides, the CDR3 is TGTGCCAGCAGTACGGGGGCCCCCTACGAGCAGTACTTC. Translation gives CASSTGAPYEQYF.

V and J are TRBV2 and TRBJ2-1; 8 positions match TRBD2. This CDR3 is 15 amino acids long. The germline V gene has CDR1 SNHLY and CDR2 FYNNEI. V was pared by 4 bases and J by 3 bases, with 5 bases of the junction left unmatched. CDR3 amino acids: CASSAERGNYNEQFF. In DNA, the CDR3 is TGTGCCAGCAGTGCTGAGCGGGGGAACTACAATGAGCAGTTCTTC.

This chain joins TRBV29-1 and TRBJ2-5; a possible D gene is TRBD1 (6 bases). CDR1 and CDR2 from the germline V gene are SQVTM and ANQGSEA. V shed 5 bases and J shed 1 base, with 17 bases lying between them. This CDR3 comprises 15 residues. The CDR3 DNA follows: TGCAGCGTTACGACCCCACAGGGTGTCCAAGAGACCCAGTACTTC. This codes for CSVTTPQGVQETQYF.

In this sample, this clone turned up a few times. This chain links TRBV28 with TRBJ1-2; D call uncertain. This CDR3 has 12 amino acids. V was shortened by 6 bases and J by 4 bases, with 9 bases between the two germline ends. Germline V CDR1 and CDR2: MDHEN, SYDVKM. This chain's CDR3 is CASRYSPYGYTF. The CDR3 DNA sequence: TGTGCCAGCAGGTACAGCCCCTATGGCTACACCTTC.